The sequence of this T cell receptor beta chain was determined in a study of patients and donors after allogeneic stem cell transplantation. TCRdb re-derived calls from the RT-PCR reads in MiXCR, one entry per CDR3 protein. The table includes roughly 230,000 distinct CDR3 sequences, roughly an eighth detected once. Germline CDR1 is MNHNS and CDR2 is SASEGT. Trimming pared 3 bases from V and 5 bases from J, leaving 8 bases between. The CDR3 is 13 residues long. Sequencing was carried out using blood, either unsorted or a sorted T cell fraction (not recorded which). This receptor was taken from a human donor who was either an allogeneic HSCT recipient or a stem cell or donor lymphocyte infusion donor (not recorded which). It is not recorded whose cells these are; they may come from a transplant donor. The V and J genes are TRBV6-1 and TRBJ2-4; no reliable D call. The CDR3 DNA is TGTGCCAGCAGTGAGGACCCCCAAAACATTCAGTACTTC. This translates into CASSEDPQNIQYF.